Given below is one T cell receptor (beta chain) in context. Participant ages covered roughly 18 to 89 years across approximately 25 US areas. Measured with immunoSEQ multiplex PCR; TCRdb has only the in-frame clones, and not every one. Of 250,000 to 300,000 clones in the sample, over 85% were seen once. The entry originates in a study of blood T cell repertoires in COVID-19. Study in general: The cDNA or gDNA used as material had been derived from T cells, B-cell-depleted T cells, or PBMCs.

This CDR3 has 16 amino acids. Germline values: CDR1 MNHEY, CDR2 SVGAGI. V dropped 0 bases and J dropped 2; count of bases not matched to a gene: 7. The source of this sequence is a woman aged 60 to 75 who had recovered from COVID-19. Specimen: PBMCs or T cells enriched from blood (not recorded which). The chain joins TRBV6-5 to TRBJ2-7, with TRBD1 matching over 7 bases. Here the CDR3 DNA reads TGTGCCAGCAGTTACTCCCCGGGACAGCCGACCTACGAGCAGTACTTC. Translated: CASSYSPGQPTYEQYF.